These 12 T cell receptor beta chains came from one sample sequenced in a study of persistence of HIV-infected CD4 T cells (dated by TCRdb to the early 2020s). The immunoSEQ hsTCRB assay version 4 in survey mode was used to sequence TCRbeta repertoires from genomic DNA. TCRdb carries this immuneACCESS record with in-frame sequences only. Its versions omit some clonotypes, under half of them owing to an unresolved V gene in the studies checked, with the rest unexplained. This sample has 40,000 to 55,000 clones in its table, and 75% to 85% of those were observed once. The ten largest clones capture about 3% of the sample. The treatment or condition label, as the study defines it: suppressive antiretroviral therapy. Lysates of CMV-infected fibroblasts were used at 8 to 10 ug/mL for cell stimulation. Nonresponding CD40L-negative CD69-negative CD45RO-high memory CD4+ T cells were sorted as memory populations depleted of antigen-responding cells.

Antigens of these TCRs are unknown. The input for sequencing was CD4+ T cells sorted from PBMCs after approximately 19-hour stimulation, taken from a patient who received antiretroviral therapy. What the cell subset or site label conveys for this sample: CD40L-CD69- CD45RO-high memory CD4 T cells not responding to CMV lysate. The receptors come from an adult man with HIV who was CMV-seropositive.

This rearrangement joins TRBV5-6 to TRBJ1-1; TRBD1 matches 9 bases. This CDR3 comprises 15 residues. J gave up 4 bases and V 4 bases, and 8 bases lay outside the gene matches. In germline, CDR1 is SGHDT, CDR2 YYEEEE. In DNA form, the CDR3 reads TGTGCCAGCAGCCTTCCCGGGACAGGGACCACTGAAGCTTTCTTT. Translating gives CASSLPGTGTTEAFF.

The chain has TRBV3-1 (or the pseudogene TRBV3-2) and TRBJ1-4; possibly TRBD1 for D (5 bases). Germline CDR1 LGHDT, CDR2 YNNKEL (reference sequence). Trimming removed 3 bases at V and 3 bases at J, with 11 bases between. The length of the CDR3 is 15 residues. The CDR3 here is CASSQKRGPNEKLFF. The DNA of the CDR3 is TGTGCCAGCAGCCAGAAAAGGGGCCCTAATGAAAAACTGTTTTTT.

The J gene is TRBJ1-1, the V gene TRBV29-1; D is perhaps TRBD1 (5 bases). Germline V gene sequence: CDR1 SQVTM, CDR2 ANQGSEA. The length of the CDR3 is 13 residues. Trimming removed 7 bases at V and 1 base at J, with 13 bases between. The CDR3 sequence is CSGRGSTNTEAFF. The CDR3 bases are TGCAGCGGCCGGGGCAGTACGAACACTGAAGCTTTCTTT.

CDR3 sequence reads: CASSSPGGRSSNQPQHF. For the CDR3, the DNA is TGTGCCAGTTCCTCCCCCGGGGGGCGTAGTAGCAATCAGCCCCAGCATTTT. The chain employs TRBV2 and TRBJ1-5; D is possibly TRBD1 (6 bases). In germline, CDR1 is SNHLY, CDR2 FYNNEI. The V gene lost 9 bases and the J gene lost 0 bases, with 21 bases spanning the gap. The CDR3 is made up of 17 amino acids.

This chain joins TRBV4-3 and TRBJ1-2, with 7 positions matching TRBD1. The length of the CDR3 is 16 residues. Per the germline V gene, CDR1 is LGHNA and CDR2 is YSLEER. After removal of 2 bases from V and 4 bases from J, the junction contained 10 bases not matched to a gene. The CDR3 loop reads CASSQLTGDNAYGYTF. The CDR3 DNA follows: TGCGCCAGCAGCCAACTAACAGGGGATAATGCCTATGGCTACACCTTC.

This clone appeared once. This chain connects TRBV6-1 to TRBJ1-1; possibly TRBD1 for D (6 bases). This CDR3 comprises 16 residues. Trimming took 3 bases from V and 1 from J, leaving 15 bases between them. In germline, CDR1 is MNHNS, CDR2 SASEGT. The CDR3 bases are TGTGCCAGCAGTGACGAAGGGGCGACAGGGAACACTGAAGCTTTCTTT. Amino acid sequence: CASSDEGATGNTEAFF.

V and J are TRBV29-1 and TRBJ1-1, with D maybe TRBD1 (5 bases). This CDR3 spans 13 amino acids. Germline CDR1 reads SQVTM; CDR2 reads ANQGSEA. Between the trimmed V and J ends, which lost 3 bases and 5 bases, there was a span of 13 bases. The CDR3 here is CSVDRSGNTEAFF. Written as DNA, the CDR3 is TGCAGCGTTGACCGCTCAGGGAATACTGAAGCTTTCTTT.

The chain employs TRBV10-3 and TRBJ2-1; the D is unclear. Germline CDR1 and CDR2: ENHRY and SYGVKD. The CDR3 contains 12 residues. The V end lost 2 bases, the J end lost 12 bases, and 11 bases lay between the germline ends. CDR3 nucleotides: TGTGCCATCAGTGAGAGAGGCTCCTCGCAGTTCTTC. Translated, it gives CAISERGSSQFF.

J is TRBJ1-3 and V is TRBV7-2; D is uncertain. CDR3 size: 15 residues. V dropped 5 bases and J dropped 0 bases, with 11 bases sitting between them. Germline values: CDR1 SGHTA, CDR2 FQGNSA. DNA for the CDR3: TGTGCCAGCAGCCGGACGGCATCCTCTGGAAACACCATATATTTT. Translating it yields CASSRTASSGNTIYF.

The chain carries TRBV29-1 and TRBJ1-2; 8 nucleotides agree with TRBD1. From germline, CDR1 is SQVTM and CDR2 ANQGSEA. The trim removed 4 bases at V and 5 bases at J, leaving 6 bases unmatched. The CDR3 extends over 13 amino acids. The CDR3 region is CSVGAGGMYGYTF. The CDR3 nucleotides are TGCAGCGTTGGGGCAGGGGGCATGTATGGCTACACCTTC.

V and J are TRBV2 and TRBJ1-1, with D hard to call. The CDR3 contains 12 residues. Germline-derived CDR1 and CDR2 are SNHLY and FYNNEI. V gave up 0 bases and J gave up 11 bases, with 10 bases separating them. The DNA of the CDR3 is TGTGCCAGCAGTGAAGCGCGGAGGTCGGCTTTCTTT. Translation: CASSEARRSAFF.

V usage is TRBV20-1 and J usage is TRBJ2-3; no reliable D call. Trimming took 5 bases from V and 2 from J, leaving 5 bases between them. Germline V lookup: CDR1 DFQATT, CDR2 SNEGSKA (reference sequence). The CDR3 length is 11 residues. The CDR3 is CSAFFTDTQYF. The CDR3 coding sequence is TGCAGTGCTTTCTTCACAGATACGCAGTATTTT.